This TCR beta chain was recovered during a study of blood T cells in healthy people across ages. This clonotype occurred a few times. Healthy Caucasian individuals from Russia aged about 6 to 90 served as donors. Isolation yielded PBMCs, at least 6 million per sample, in every case. Total RNA was isolated from each sample in quantities of at least 6 micrograms. Sample-barcoded 5' priming and a J-beta primer mix drove a second PCR of roughly 7 to 11 cycles. TCRdb itself ran the 5' RACE reads through MiXCR, one entry per CDR3 protein. The table has approximately 1.5 million distinct CDR3 sequences, about 31% seen once. This CDR3 contains 15 residues. CDR1 is DFQATT and CDR2 is SNEGSKA in the germline V gene (reference sequence). V shed 7 bases and J shed 4 bases, with 23 bases lying between them.

The clonotype originates from a young woman in good health. The rearrangement links TRBV20-1 to TRBJ2-7, with D uncertain. Sequencing was done on a sample of blood. Here the CDR3 reads CSVTSQPGLGYEQYF. CDR3 sequence (DNA): TGCAGTGTCACCAGCCAGCCGGGCCTCGGGTACGAGCAGTACTTC.